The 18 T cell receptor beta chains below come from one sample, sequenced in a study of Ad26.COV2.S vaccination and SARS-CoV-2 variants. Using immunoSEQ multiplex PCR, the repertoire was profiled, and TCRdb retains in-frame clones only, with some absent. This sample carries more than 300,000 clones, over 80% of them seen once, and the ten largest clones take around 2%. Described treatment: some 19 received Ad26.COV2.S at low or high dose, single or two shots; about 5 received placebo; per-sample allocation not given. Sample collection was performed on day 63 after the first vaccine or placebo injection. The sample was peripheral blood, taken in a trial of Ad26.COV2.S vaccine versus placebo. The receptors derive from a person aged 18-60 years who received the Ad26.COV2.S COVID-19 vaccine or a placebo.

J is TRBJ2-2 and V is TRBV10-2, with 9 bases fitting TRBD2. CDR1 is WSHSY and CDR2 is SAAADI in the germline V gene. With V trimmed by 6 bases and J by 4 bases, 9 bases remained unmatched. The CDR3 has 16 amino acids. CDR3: CASRSTAGGLTGELFF. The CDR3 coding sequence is TGCGCCAGCAGATCTACGGCGGGGGGGCTCACCGGGGAGCTGTTTTTT.

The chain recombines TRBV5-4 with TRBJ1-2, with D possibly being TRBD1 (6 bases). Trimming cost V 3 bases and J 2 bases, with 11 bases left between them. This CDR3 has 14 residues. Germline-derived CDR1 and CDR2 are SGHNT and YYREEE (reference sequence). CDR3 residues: CASSSEGGNYGYTF. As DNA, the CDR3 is TGTGCCAGCAGCTCGGAGGGGGGCAACTATGGCTACACCTTC.

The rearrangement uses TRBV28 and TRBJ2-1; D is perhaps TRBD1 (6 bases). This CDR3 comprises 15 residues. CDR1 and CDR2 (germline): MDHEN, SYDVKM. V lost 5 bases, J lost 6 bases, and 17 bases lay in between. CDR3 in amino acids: CASSQSSTGSNEQFF. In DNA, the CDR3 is TGTGCCAGCAGTCAAAGTAGTACAGGGAGCAATGAGCAGTTCTTC.

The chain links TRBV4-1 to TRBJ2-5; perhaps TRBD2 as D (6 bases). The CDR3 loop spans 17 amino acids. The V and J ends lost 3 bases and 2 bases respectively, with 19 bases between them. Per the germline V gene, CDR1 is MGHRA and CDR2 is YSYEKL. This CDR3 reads CASSHPAISGVQETQYF. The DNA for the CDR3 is TGCGCCAGCAGCCATCCAGCTATCTCGGGGGTTCAAGAGACCCAGTACTTC.

CDR3 sequence reads: CAISEVTLSGNTIYF. CDR3 DNA sequence: TGTGCCATCAGTGAGGTCACCCTCTCTGGAAACACCATATATTTT. This chain links TRBV10-3 with TRBJ1-3; no clear D. V lost 2 bases and J 0 bases, leaving 8 bases between the germline ends. Germline V gene lookup returns CDR1 ENHRY and CDR2 SYGVKD. CDR3 length equals 15 residues.

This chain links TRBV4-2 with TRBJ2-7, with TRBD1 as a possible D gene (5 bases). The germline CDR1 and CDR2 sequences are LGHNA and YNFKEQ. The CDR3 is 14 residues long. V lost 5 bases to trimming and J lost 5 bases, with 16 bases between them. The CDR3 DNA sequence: TGTGCCAGCAGCGGTCAGGGATCCGGCCACGAGCAGTACTTC. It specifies CASSGQGSGHEQYF.

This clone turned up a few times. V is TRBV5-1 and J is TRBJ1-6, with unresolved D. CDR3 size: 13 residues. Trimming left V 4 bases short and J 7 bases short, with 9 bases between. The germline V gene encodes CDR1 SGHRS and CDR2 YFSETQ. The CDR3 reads CASSSLSNSPLHF. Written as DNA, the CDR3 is TGCGCCAGCAGCAGTCTGTCAAATTCACCCCTCCACTTT.

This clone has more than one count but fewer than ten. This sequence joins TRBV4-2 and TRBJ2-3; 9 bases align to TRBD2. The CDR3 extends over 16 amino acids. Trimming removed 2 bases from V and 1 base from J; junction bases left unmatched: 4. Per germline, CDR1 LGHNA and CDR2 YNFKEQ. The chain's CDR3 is CASSQKRTSGTDTQYF. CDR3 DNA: TGTGCCAGCAGCCAAAAAAGGACTAGCGGCACAGATACGCAGTATTTT.

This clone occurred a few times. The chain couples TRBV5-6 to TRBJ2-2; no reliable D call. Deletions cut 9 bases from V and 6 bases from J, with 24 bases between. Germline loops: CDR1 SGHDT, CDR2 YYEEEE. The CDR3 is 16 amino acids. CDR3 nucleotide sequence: TGTGCCAACCCTTCAAATCGGCATCCCACAGCCGGGGAGCTGTTTTTT. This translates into CANPSNRHPTAGELFF.

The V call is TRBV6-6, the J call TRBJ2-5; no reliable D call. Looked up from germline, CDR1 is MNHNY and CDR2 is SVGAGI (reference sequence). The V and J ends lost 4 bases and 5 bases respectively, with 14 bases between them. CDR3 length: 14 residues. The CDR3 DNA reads TGTGCCAGCAGTTTCCGCATTCCGGTCGAGACCCAGTACTTC. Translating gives CASSFRIPVETQYF.

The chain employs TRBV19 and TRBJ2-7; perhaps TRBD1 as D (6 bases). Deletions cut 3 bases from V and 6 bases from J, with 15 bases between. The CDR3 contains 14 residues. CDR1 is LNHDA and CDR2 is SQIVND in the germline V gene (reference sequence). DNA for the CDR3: TGTGCCAGTAGTATCTCAAGACAGGCCCCCGAGCAGTACTTC. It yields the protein CASSISRQAPEQYF. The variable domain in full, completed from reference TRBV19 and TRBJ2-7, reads DGGITQSPKYLFRKEGQNVTLSCEQNLNHDAMYWYRQDPGQGLRLIYYSQIVNDFQKGDIAEGYSVSREKKESFPLTVTSAQKNPTAFYLCASSISRQAPEQYFGPGTRLTVT.

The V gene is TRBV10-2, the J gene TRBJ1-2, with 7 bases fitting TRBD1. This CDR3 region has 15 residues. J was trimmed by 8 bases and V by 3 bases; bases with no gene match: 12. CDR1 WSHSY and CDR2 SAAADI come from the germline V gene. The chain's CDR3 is CASSETGQVLTGYTF. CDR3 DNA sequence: TGCGCCAGCAGTGAAACTGGACAGGTATTGACCGGCTACACCTTC.

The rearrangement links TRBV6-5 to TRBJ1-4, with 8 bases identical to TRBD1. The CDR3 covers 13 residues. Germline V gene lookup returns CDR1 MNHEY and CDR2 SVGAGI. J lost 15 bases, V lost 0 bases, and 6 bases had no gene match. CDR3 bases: TGTGCCAGCAGTTACTCGACAGGACAGGGAATGTTTTTT. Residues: CASSYSTGQGMFF.

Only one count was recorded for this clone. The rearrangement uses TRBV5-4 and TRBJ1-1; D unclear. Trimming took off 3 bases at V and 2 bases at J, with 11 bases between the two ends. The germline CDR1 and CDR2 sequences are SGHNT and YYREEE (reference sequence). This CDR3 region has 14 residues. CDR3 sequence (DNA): TGTGCCAGCAGCTCCACACAGCTAAACACTGAAGCTTTCTTT. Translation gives CASSSTQLNTEAFF. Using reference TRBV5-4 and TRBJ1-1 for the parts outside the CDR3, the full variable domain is ETGVTQSPTHLIKTRGQQVTLRCSSQSGHNTVSWYQQALGQGPQFIFQYYREEENGRGNFPPRFSGLQFPNYSSELNVNALELDDSALYLCASSSTQLNTEAFFGQGTRLTVV.

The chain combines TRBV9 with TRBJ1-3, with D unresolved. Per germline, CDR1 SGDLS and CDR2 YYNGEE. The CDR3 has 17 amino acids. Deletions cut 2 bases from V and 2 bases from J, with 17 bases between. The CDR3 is CASSVQPETEAGNTIYF. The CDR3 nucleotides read TGTGCCAGCAGCGTCCAACCGGAGACGGAGGCTGGAAACACCATATATTTT.

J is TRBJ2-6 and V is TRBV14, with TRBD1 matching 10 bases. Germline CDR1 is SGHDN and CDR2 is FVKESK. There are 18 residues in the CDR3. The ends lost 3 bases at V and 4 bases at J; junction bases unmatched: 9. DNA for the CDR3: TGTGCCAGCAGCCAGAGGACAGGGGGATGGAACGGGGCCAACGTCCTGACTTTC. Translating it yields CASSQRTGGWNGANVLTF.

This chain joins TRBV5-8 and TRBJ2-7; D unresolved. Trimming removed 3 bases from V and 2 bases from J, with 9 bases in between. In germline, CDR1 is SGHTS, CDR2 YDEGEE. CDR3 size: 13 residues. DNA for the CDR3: TGTGCCAGCAGCTCACGACACGCCTACGAGCAGTACTTC. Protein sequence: CASSSRHAYEQYF.

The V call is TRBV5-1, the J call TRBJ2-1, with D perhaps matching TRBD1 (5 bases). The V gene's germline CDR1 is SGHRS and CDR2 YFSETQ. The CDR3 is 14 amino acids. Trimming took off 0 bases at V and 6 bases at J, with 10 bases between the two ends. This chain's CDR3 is CASSLGQTINEQFF. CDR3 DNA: TGCGCCAGCAGCTTGGGACAGACCATCAATGAGCAGTTCTTC.